Listed below are T cell receptor beta chains from one sample, sequenced in a study of Graves' ophthalmopathy and Graves' hyperthyroidism. A single record per CDR3 protein comes from TCRdb applying MiXCR to the multiplex PCR reads. The sample includes approximately 160,000 distinct CDR3 sequences, 39% of them seen just once. Specimen: peripheral blood. Every receptor here comes from a man aged 25 to 45 with Graves' ophthalmopathy. The CDR3 runs from the conserved cysteine through the conserved F or W. The order of the fields is D gene, V gene, clone size, J gene, CDR3 length, CDR3 DNA, CDR3 protein. A D gene is named only where the DNA matches it firmly. Not all rows give a size; the values are once, few, many and, for expanded clones, a class.

-	TRBV2	-	TRBJ2-7	12	TGTGCCAGCAGTGTGCTACCGAACACCGGGCACTTC	CASSVLPNTGHF
-	TRBV6-1	many	TRBJ1-5	18	TGTGCCAGCAGTGAAGCGCTTTTCTTCCGGGTCGGCAATCAGCCCCAGCATTTT	CASSEALFFRVGNQPQHF
TRBD1	TRBV6-5	many	TRBJ1-2	12	TGTGCCACCCGGACAGGGAGCTATGGCTACACCTTC	CATRTGSYGYTF
TRBD1	TRBV29-1	many	TRBJ1-2	11	TGCAGCGCTGACAGGGAACATGGCTACACCTTC	CSADREHGYTF
TRBD1	TRBV27	-	TRBJ2-7	16	TGTGCCAGCAGTTTAGCGGTGGACAGGATATTCTACGAGCAGTACTTC	CASSLAVDRIFYEQYF
TRBD2	TRBV28	once	TRBJ2-5	16	TGTGCCAGCAGCCTGGGACTAGCGGGATCGGGGGAGACCCAGTACTTC	CASSLGLAGSGETQYF
TRBD1	TRBV7-3	-	TRBJ1-1	15	TGTGCCAGCAGCCCACAGGGGCCCCAGAACACTGAAGCTTTCTTT	CASSPQGPQNTEAFF
TRBD1	TRBV12-3/TRBV12-4	many	TRBJ1-1	15	TGTGCCAGCAGGTCAGGGGGTGCGGTAGACACTGAAGCTTTCTTT	CASRSGGAVDTEAFF
-	TRBV18	many	TRBJ1-5	16	TGTGCCAGCTCACCGGTGGTAGGGGGAAAGGATCAGCCCCAGCATTTT	CASSPVVGGKDQPQHF
-	TRBV6-5	many	TRBJ2-2	17	TGTGCCAGCAGTTACTTCAGGGGCCGAAAGAACACCGGGGAGCTGTTTTTT	CASSYFRGRKNTGELFF
TRBD1	TRBV11-1	-	TRBJ1-5	17	TGTGCCAGCAGCTTCGGGGACAGGGGGCAGGGGAATCAGCCCCAGCATTTT	CASSFGDRGQGNQPQHF
-	TRBV11-2	many	TRBJ2-2	16	TGTGCCAGCAGCTTAGTGTCAGGTCTATATTCCGGGGAGCTGTTTTTT	CASSLVSGLYSGELFF
-	TRBV6-1	many	TRBJ2-6	14	TGTGCCAGCAGAAAGTCGCGGGCGGCCAACGTCCTGACTTTC	CASRKSRAANVLTF
TRBD1	TRBV18	many	TRBJ2-7	15	TGTGCCAGCTCACCTCGACAGGGATCGTTCGGCGAGCAGTACTTC	CASSPRQGSFGEQYF
-	TRBV7-2	many	TRBJ2-5	14	TGTGCCAGCAGCTTAAGGGGGTCAGCTGAGACCCAGTACTTC	CASSLRGSAETQYF
-	TRBV7-8	-	TRBJ2-7	15	TGTGCCAGCAGCCGAAACGGCAGGGGAAACTACGAGCAGTACTTC	CASSRNGRGNYEQYF
-	TRBV12-3/TRBV12-4	many	TRBJ2-2	15	TGTGCCAGCAGTTTAAGCTATAGGAACACCGGGGAGCTGTTTTTT	CASSLSYRNTGELFF
TRBD2	TRBV6-2/TRBV6-3	many	TRBJ2-5	17	TGTGCCAGCAGTGCCCTCACGACTAGCGGGAGGAAGGAGACCCAGTACTTC	CASSALTTSGRKETQYF
-	TRBV5-1	-	TRBJ1-1	14	TGCGCCAGCAGCTTTAAGGGTGTGGACACTGAAGCTTTCTTT	CASSFKGVDTEAFF
TRBD1	TRBV30	many	TRBJ1-2	14	TGTGCCTTCTATGGGACAGGGAAGTACTATGGCTACACCTTC	CAFYGTGKYYGYTF
TRBD1	TRBV18	few	TRBJ2-2	17	TGTGCCAGCTCACCACCGACAGGGGGCCCGAACACCGGGGAGCTGTTTTTT	CASSPPTGGPNTGELFF
-	TRBV20-1	-	TRBJ1-2	12	TGCAGTGCTAGAATAGGGGTTTATGGCTACACCTTC	CSARIGVYGYTF
-	TRBV4-3	many	TRBJ2-7	13	TGCGCCAGCAGCCAAGTACCCCGGCGCGAGCAGTACTTC	CASSQVPRREQYF
-	TRBV19	many	TRBJ2-5	13	TGTGCCAGTAGTATCGCCCTCGGGGAGACCCAGTACTTC	CASSIALGETQYF
-	TRBV4-3	many	TRBJ2-5	13	TGCGCCAGCAGCCAAGACAGGTGGGAGACCCAGTACTTC	CASSQDRWETQYF
TRBD1	TRBV6-5	once	TRBJ1-2	15	TGTGCCAGCAGTTCCACGGACAGGGCTCGCTATGGCTACACCTTC	CASSSTDRARYGYTF
-	TRBV12-3/TRBV12-4	-	TRBJ1-1	13	TGTGCCAGCGCAAACAGGGCTAACACTGAAGCTTTCTTT	CASANRANTEAFF
TRBD1	TRBV6-5	-	TRBJ1-1	17	TGTGCCAGCAGTTACTCGGGACAGGTATCGGGGAACACTGAAGCTTTCTTT	CASSYSGQVSGNTEAFF
-	TRBV24-1	many	TRBJ1-5	13	TGTGCCACCAGTGATTTGCCAAATCAGCCCCAGCATTTT	CATSDLPNQPQHF
TRBD2	TRBV7-2	many	TRBJ2-5	17	TGTGCCAGCAGCTTAGTCCCCCGTAGCGGGATCCAAGAGACCCAGTACTTC	CASSLVPRSGIQETQYF
-	TRBV6-1	-	TRBJ2-7	14	TGTGCCAGCGCCAGTTTTTTGAGCTCCTACGAGCAGTACTTC	CASASFLSSYEQYF
TRBD2	TRBV24-1	many	TRBJ2-5	18	TGTGCCACCAGTGATACCCGAGGGAGGGGCAGAGTACAAGAGACCCAGTACTTC	CATSDTRGRGRVQETQYF
TRBD2	TRBV19	-	TRBJ2-2	12	TGTGCCAGCCAGCGGGAGACCGGGGAGCTGTTTTTT	CASQRETGELFF
-	TRBV25-1	many	TRBJ2-7	13	TGTGCCAGCAGTGACAGGATTCTGGGCGAGCAGTACTTC	CASSDRILGEQYF
TRBD2	TRBV28	-	TRBJ2-7	15	TGTGCCAGCAGGGATAGACTAGCGGGAATGGGCGAGCAGTACTTC	CASRDRLAGMGEQYF
-	TRBV12-3/TRBV12-4	many	TRBJ1-5	14	TGTGCCAGCAGTTTATATCGGGTTCCTCAGCCCCAGCATTTT	CASSLYRVPQPQHF
TRBD1	TRBV20-1	many	TRBJ1-1	13	TGCAGTGCGGGGGGACAGCCGAACACTGAAGCTTTCTTT	CSAGGQPNTEAFF
-	TRBV4-1	many	TRBJ1-1	16	TGCGCCAGCAGCCAAGGACTGGGGGGGCGGAACACTGAAGCTTTCTTT	CASSQGLGGRNTEAFF
-	TRBV19	many	TRBJ2-7	14	TGTGCCACCCGCGGAGGACTCAACTCCTACGAGCAGTACTTC	CATRGGLNSYEQYF
-	TRBV6-5	few	TRBJ2-4	16	TGTGCCAGCAGTTCAACGCGACAGCTAGCCAAAAACATTCAGTACTTC	CASSSTRQLAKNIQYF
-	TRBV5-1	-	TRBJ1-1	14	TGCGCCAGCAGCCAAGAGGCGGGGCGCTCCGAAGCTTTCTTT	CASSQEAGRSEAFF
-	TRBV28	many	TRBJ1-5	19	TGTGCCAGCAGCCTACTTTGGGCAGCACCGTTAATTTCTGATCAGCCCCAGCATTTT	CASSLLWAAPLISDQPQHF
TRBD1	TRBV20-1	-	TRBJ1-1	16	TGCAGTGCTAGAGTCCGGGACAGGGAGCGACCACTTGAAGCTTTCTTT	CSARVRDRERPLEAFF
-	TRBV30	-	TRBJ2-2	11	TGTGCCAGTACAGGGATCGGGGAGCTGTTTTTT	CASTGIGELFF
TRBD1	TRBV27	-	TRBJ2-5	14	TGTGCCAGCAGTACCCGGACAGGCCCGGAGACCCAGTACTTC	CASSTRTGPETQYF
-	TRBV5-1	many	TRBJ2-7	17	TGCGCCAGCAGCTTGGAGTCCCAGGGGGCGGGAGGTGGCGAGCAGTACTTC	CASSLESQGAGGGEQYF
-	TRBV12-3/TRBV12-4	many	TRBJ2-7	12	TGTGCCAGCAGTTCGGCCCGGGGGGAGCAGTACTTC	CASSSARGEQYF
-	TRBV3-1	many	TRBJ2-7	14	TGTGCCAGCACCCCGACCGTGGGGAGCTACGAGCAGTACTTC	CASTPTVGSYEQYF
-	TRBV6-1	many	TRBJ1-6	14	TGTGCCAGCGGGGAGACAGGCTTCGGTCTACGTCTCCACTTT	CASGETGFGLRLHF
-	TRBV6-1	-	TRBJ2-7	15	TGTGCCAGCAGTGAAAGCAGGGGAGTTCTCTACGAGCAGTACTTC	CASSESRGVLYEQYF